Below, 15 T cell receptor beta chains from the same sample are listed, as sequenced in a study of identical twins (dated by TCRdb to between 2015 and 2016). The library was obtained by 5' RACE. Sequenced using an Illumina HiSeq 2000. The public reads were reanalyzed by TCRdb: fastp trimming at Q25, MiXCR alignment, in-frame beta chains only. Rows merge per CDR3 protein into single entries with the most common DNA and genes. A total of around 500,000 distinct CDR3 sequences appear in this sample, 12% to 15% of them only once. The ten largest make up around 0.57% of the sample. These sequences were also reported in another study, on yellow fever vaccine responses in identical twins.

The sample was CD4+ T cells sorted from blood. These receptors all stem from a young woman in good health.

This clonotype has only a few counts. The chain links TRBV7-6 to TRBJ2-5, with D unclear. CDR1 and CDR2 from the germline V gene are SGHVS and FNYEAQ. CDR3 length: 13 residues. V was pared by 2 bases and J by 0 bases, with 4 bases between. The CDR3 spells CASSLIYQETQYF. The CDR3 nucleotides read TGTGCCAGCAGCTTAATTTACCAAGAGACCCAGTACTTC.

The chain has TRBV7-2 and TRBJ2-1; no clear D gene. The CDR3 loop spans 12 amino acids. CDR1 is SGHTA, CDR2 FQGNSA, per germline. Trimming took 5 bases from V and 8 from J, leaving 10 bases between them. The CDR3 reads CASSPPGYEQFF. The CDR3 nucleotides read TGTGCCAGCAGCCCCCCCGGCTATGAGCAGTTCTTC.

The rearrangement links TRBV2 to TRBJ1-2; D is ambiguous. The CDR3 loop spans 13 amino acids. Deletions cut 4 bases from V and 2 bases from J, with 8 bases between. Germline V lookup: CDR1 SNHLY, CDR2 FYNNEI. The CDR3: CASSGQMNYGYTF. CDR3 DNA sequence: TGTGCCAGCAGTGGGCAGATGAACTATGGCTACACCTTC.

This clonotype was counted between two and nine times. In nucleotides, the CDR3 is TGTGCCAGTAGTAGGTACCGACAGGGAGCCACCGGGTTGCCCCAGCATTTT. This encodes CASSRYRQGATGLPQHF. This chain connects TRBV19 to TRBJ1-5, with 7 nucleotides matching TRBD1. Trimming removed 4 bases from V and 9 bases from J; junction bases left unmatched: 18. Per the germline V gene, CDR1 is LNHDA and CDR2 is SQIVND (reference sequence). The CDR3 loop spans 17 amino acids.

The CDR3 coding sequence is TGTGCCAGCAGGGACAGGGGGGCGGCAGATACGCAGTATTTT. Translating gives CASRDRGAADTQYF. The genes are TRBV27 and TRBJ2-3; 10 positions agree with TRBD1. Germline-derived CDR1 and CDR2 are MNHEY and SMNVEV (reference sequence). This CDR3 spans 14 amino acids. V lost 6 bases to trimming and J lost 4 bases; unmatched junction nucleotides: 4.

This clonotype has only a few counts. This sequence joins TRBV28 and TRBJ1-5; D might be TRBD1 (5 bases). This CDR3 is 15 amino acids long. The V gene lost 5 bases and the J gene lost 0 bases, with 11 bases spanning the gap. CDR1 is MDHEN and CDR2 is SYDVKM in the germline V gene. This CDR3 reads CASSTQVYSNQPQHF. CDR3 DNA sequence: TGTGCCAGCAGTACACAGGTTTATAGCAATCAGCCCCAGCATTTT.

This clonotype appeared a few times. The genes are TRBV25-1 and TRBJ2-1, with a tentative D call TRBD2 (5 bases). This CDR3 comprises 15 residues. V was trimmed by 3 bases and J by 2 bases, leaving 11 bases between them. Germline-derived CDR1 and CDR2 are MGHDK and SYGVNS. The CDR3 DNA is TGTGCCAGCAGTGACACTTCCGGGGCCTACAATGAGCAGTTCTTC. Translating gives CASSDTSGAYNEQFF.

This clonotype has just a few counts. The genes are TRBV9 and TRBJ2-7, with 10 bases aligning to TRBD1. The germline gives CDR1 SGDLS, CDR2 YYNGEE. The V gene end was trimmed by 2 bases and the J gene end by 5 bases; junction bases not matched to a gene: 4. CDR3 length: 14 residues. CDR3 amino acids: CASSVRDRGHEQYF. The CDR3 DNA reads TGTGCCAGCAGCGTCCGGGACAGGGGCCACGAGCAGTACTTC.

The CDR3 DNA reads as TGTGCCAGCAGCTTACCCGACGCGGGAAGGGCGTTCTTC. Translation gives CASSLPDAGRAFF. The chain has TRBV7-9 and TRBJ2-1; a possible D gene is TRBD2 (6 bases). Germline values: CDR1 SEHNR, CDR2 FQNEAQ (reference sequence). The CDR3 consists of 13 residues. V gave up 2 bases and J gave up 15 bases, with 17 bases separating them.

This clonotype was recorded many times. The chain has TRBV5-5 and TRBJ2-3, with a tentative D call TRBD2 (6 bases). Trimming stripped 0 bases from V and 2 bases from J, with 19 bases between. CDR1 is SGHKS and CDR2 is YYEKEE in the germline V gene (reference sequence). This CDR3 is built from 18 residues. The CDR3 region has the DNA TGTGCCAGCAGCTTGGAGGGGCGGGGAGCAGCACCCACAGATACGCAGTATTTT. As protein: CASSLEGRGAAPTDTQYF. Based on the CDR3 plus reference TRBV5-5 and TRBJ2-3, the full variable domain is DAGVTQSPTHLIKTRGQQVTLRCSPISGHKSVSWYQQVLGQGPQFIFQYYEKEERGRGNFPDRFSARQFPNYSSELNVNALLLGDSALYLCASSLEGRGAAPTDTQYFGPGTRLTVL.

This clonotype was seen a handful of times. The chain joins TRBV12-3 or TRBV12-4 to TRBJ2-2, with no clear D. Trimming took 0 bases from V and 4 from J, leaving 15 bases between them. The CDR3 spans 17 residues. This CDR3 reads CASSLAASASFTGELFF. The CDR3 nucleotides read TGTGCCAGCAGTTTAGCGGCCAGCGCGAGCTTCACCGGGGAGCTGTTTTTT.

The sample holds a few counts of this clonotype. The chain employs TRBV4-1 and TRBJ1-5, with D uncertain. V shed 3 bases and J shed 2 bases, with 11 bases lying between them. Germline CDR1 reads MGHRA; CDR2 reads YSYEKL. CDR3 length equals 15 residues. CDR3 nucleotide sequence: TGCGCCAGCAGCCAGGGGATTTTGGGCAATCAGCCCCAGCATTTT. Amino acid sequence: CASSQGILGNQPQHF.

This clonotype was detected many times. The rearrangement links TRBV20-1 to TRBJ1-2, with TRBD1 identical over 10 bases. The V and J ends lost 3 bases and 2 bases, in that order; junction bases with no gene match: 0. The V gene's germline CDR1 is DFQATT and CDR2 SNEGSKA (reference sequence). The CDR3 contains 13 residues. CDR3 region: CSARGQGNYGYTF. CDR3 DNA sequence: TGCAGTGCTAGGGGACAGGGGAACTATGGCTACACCTTC.

This clonotype was found a few times. V is TRBV5-1 and J is TRBJ1-1; possibly TRBD1 for D (6 bases). Germline V gene lookup returns CDR1 SGHRS and CDR2 YFSETQ. This CDR3 has 14 amino acids. V was clipped by 4 bases and J by 4 bases, with 14 bases between them. The DNA for the CDR3 is TGCGCCAGCAGCGACAATGGAGGGGGCACTGAAGCTTTCTTT. It codes for CASSDNGGGTEAFF.

The chain employs TRBV27 and TRBJ2-3; 15 bases match TRBD2. The CDR3 length is 17 residues. V lost 6 bases and J lost 4; bases outside the gene matches: 8. Per germline, CDR1 MNHEY and CDR2 SMNVEV (reference sequence). CDR3 protein: CASRGLAGGPGADTQYF. In DNA, the CDR3 is TGTGCCAGCAGGGGACTAGCGGGGGGCCCGGGAGCAGATACGCAGTATTTT.